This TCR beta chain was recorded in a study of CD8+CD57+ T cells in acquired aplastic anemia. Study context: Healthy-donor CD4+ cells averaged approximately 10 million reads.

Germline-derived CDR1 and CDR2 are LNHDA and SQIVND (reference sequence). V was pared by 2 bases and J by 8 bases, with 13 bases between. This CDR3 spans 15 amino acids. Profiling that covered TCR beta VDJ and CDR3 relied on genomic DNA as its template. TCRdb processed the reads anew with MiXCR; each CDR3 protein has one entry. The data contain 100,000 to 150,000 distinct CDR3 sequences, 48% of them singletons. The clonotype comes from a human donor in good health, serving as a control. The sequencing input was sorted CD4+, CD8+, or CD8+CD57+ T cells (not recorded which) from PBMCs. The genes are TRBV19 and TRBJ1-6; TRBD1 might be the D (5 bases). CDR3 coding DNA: TGTGCCAGTAGTATACAGGGACTCACCGATTCACCCCTCCACTTT. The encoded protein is CASSIQGLTDSPLHF.